Each of the 14 T cell receptor beta chains below was sequenced from the same sample in a study of control samples from healthy donors and cancer patients. Profiled with immunoSEQ multiplex PCR; TCRdb holds only in-frame clones, not every one. The table lists about 160,000 clones, about 87% of them singletons. Sequenced material: blood. These receptors all stem from a man aged 30 to 39 in good health.

The chain is built from TRBV7-8 and TRBJ1-5; D remains unclear. Germline CDR1 and CDR2: SGHVS and FQNEAQ. This CDR3 is 18 amino acids long. Between the trimmed V and J ends, which lost 1 base and 2 bases, there was a span of 18 bases. Written as DNA, the CDR3 is TGTGCCAGCAGCTTAGAGGTCCAACGGGGTACCGGCAATCAGCCCCAGCATTTT. The encoded protein is CASSLEVQRGTGNQPQHF.

V is TRBV19 and J is TRBJ2-5, with a weak D call TRBD1 (6 bases). CDR3 length: 15 amino acids. The germline V gene has CDR1 LNHDA and CDR2 SQIVND (reference sequence). V shed 5 bases and J shed 4 bases, with 17 bases lying between them. The CDR3 loop reads CASSDPGDRGETQYF. CDR3 DNA: TGTGCCAGTAGTGATCCAGGGGACCGGGGAGAGACCCAGTACTTC.

This clone was picked up many times. V gene TRBV5-5 combines with J gene TRBJ1-3, with D unresolved. The CDR3 is made up of 16 amino acids. Trimming cost V 2 bases and J 0 bases, with 12 bases left between them. Germline lookup yields CDR1 SGHKS and CDR2 YYEKEE (reference sequence). CDR3 sequence (DNA): TGTGCCAGCAGCTTAGAGGGAAGATACTCTGGAAACACCATATATTTT. Translated, it gives CASSLEGRYSGNTIYF.

A single count supports this clone. V and J are TRBV19 and TRBJ2-1; 9 bases fit TRBD2. The CDR3 has 15 amino acids. V trimming: 6 bases; J trimming: 4 bases; junction bases outside the gene matches: 7. Germline lookup yields CDR1 LNHDA and CDR2 SQIVND (reference sequence). The CDR3 reads CASRATSGLYNEQFF. The CDR3 nucleotides read TGTGCCAGTAGGGCCACTAGCGGGTTATACAATGAGCAGTTCTTC.

J is TRBJ1-1 and V is TRBV28, with TRBD1 identical over 9 bases. In germline, CDR1 is MDHEN, CDR2 SYDVKM. The CDR3 contains 16 residues. After removal of 2 bases from V and 1 base from J, the junction contained 5 bases not matched to a gene. The CDR3 DNA reads as TGTGCCAGCAGTTTAAGAGGACAGGGGAGGAACACTGAAGCTTTCTTT. This sequence encodes CASSLRGQGRNTEAFF.

The J gene is TRBJ1-5, the V gene TRBV28; D unresolved. The CDR3 covers 16 residues. Per germline, CDR1 MDHEN and CDR2 SYDVKM. V dropped 5 bases and J dropped 5 bases, with 19 bases sitting between them. CDR3 sequence: CASSGPGPGQDQPQHF. The DNA for the CDR3 is TGTGCCAGCAGTGGCCCCGGACCTGGTCAAGATCAGCCCCAGCATTTT. The full variable domain, its missing parts supplied by reference TRBV28 and TRBJ1-5, is DVKVTQSSRYLVKRTGEKVFLECVQDMDHENMFWYRQDPGLGLRLIYFSYDVKMKEKGDIPEGYSVSREKKERFSLILESASTNQTSMYLCASSGPGPGQDQPQHFGDGTRLSIL.

This rearrangement joins TRBV18 to TRBJ1-2; 7 bases are shared with TRBD1. The CDR3 totals 11 residues. Germline CDR1 KGHSH, CDR2 LQKENI. V lost 6 bases to trimming and J lost 10 bases; unmatched junction nucleotides: 5. CDR3 DNA: TGTGCCAGCTCCGACGACAGGGTCTACACCTTC. Translating gives CASSDDRVYTF.

This sequence joins TRBV6-6 and TRBJ2-1; 9 bases are a match to TRBD1. Trimming took 4 bases from V and 6 from J; bases not matched to a gene: 7. Germline CDR1 is MNHNY and CDR2 is SVGAGI (reference sequence). This CDR3 has 15 amino acids. For the CDR3, the DNA is TGTGCCAGCAGTTCTAAGGACAGGGGAGGCAATGAGCAGTTCTTC. Amino acid sequence: CASSSKDRGGNEQFF.

The V and J genes are TRBV7-2 and TRBJ2-3; perhaps TRBD1 as D (5 bases). V dropped 6 bases and J dropped 5 bases, with 9 bases sitting between them. The CDR3 is 12 amino acids. Germline-derived CDR1 and CDR2 are SGHTA and FQGNSA. CDR3 sequence (DNA): TGTGCCAGCAGTCGTACAGGAGATACGCAGTATTTT. It codes for CASSRTGDTQYF.

The chain carries TRBV10-3 and TRBJ2-1, with 10 bases that match TRBD1. The CDR3 spans 15 residues. V dropped 4 bases and J dropped 7; count of bases not matched to a gene: 7. Per germline, CDR1 ENHRY and CDR2 SYGVKD. The CDR3 sequence is CAISGPTGGKNEQFF. The CDR3 DNA reads as TGTGCCATCAGTGGACCGACAGGGGGCAAAAATGAGCAGTTCTTC.

The chain combines TRBV19 with TRBJ1-2; 8 bases agree with TRBD1. V shed 5 bases and J 5 bases; nucleotides not matched to a gene: 4. This CDR3 has 13 residues. Germline CDR1 reads LNHDA; CDR2 reads SQIVND (reference sequence). CDR3 sequence (DNA): TGTGCCAGTAGTGACAGGGGAACTTATGGCTACACCTTC. It specifies CASSDRGTYGYTF.

This sequence joins TRBV6-6 and TRBJ2-5; 10 nucleotides match TRBD2. The germline gives CDR1 MNHNY, CDR2 SVGAGI (reference sequence). This CDR3 contains 13 residues. The J segment lost 5 bases and the V segment lost 7 bases, leaving 4 bases of the junction unmatched. CDR3 coding DNA: TGTGCCAGCATCCCGGGACTAGCGGAGACCCAGTACTTC. It translates to CASIPGLAETQYF.

This chain connects TRBV19 to TRBJ2-1; 11 bases align to TRBD2. V shed 5 bases, J shed 2 bases, and the junction held 2 bases outside the gene matches. Germline V gene sequence: CDR1 LNHDA, CDR2 SQIVND (reference sequence). The CDR3 sequence is 15 residues long. CDR3 DNA: TGTGCCAGTAGTCCTAGCGGGGGGACCTACAATGAGCAGTTCTTC. This codes for CASSPSGGTYNEQFF.

The chain joins TRBV18 to TRBJ2-3; a possible D gene is TRBD2 (5 bases). The CDR3 loop spans 13 amino acids. V gave up 2 bases and J gave up 4 bases, with 7 bases separating them. CDR1 is KGHSH, CDR2 LQKENI, per germline. CDR3 sequence (DNA): TGTGCCAGCTCACCAGGGAGCGCAGATACGCAGTATTTT. Its translation: CASSPGSADTQYF.